This T cell receptor (beta chain) is drawn from a study of control samples from healthy donors and cancer patients (dated by TCRdb to 2019 to 2021). The library was built by means of the immunoSEQ multiplex PCR assay. TCRdb's version of the immuneACCESS table is confined to in-frame rearrangements and falls short of the full clone set. An unresolved V gene accounts for under half of the shortfall where checked; the remainder is of unknown origin. The sample includes 100,000 to 150,000 clones, with roughly 92% observed a single time. Approximately 0.57% of the sample lies in the top ten. The CDR3 runs 16 amino acids, cysteine and phenylalanine included. Only the CDR3 portion is preserved as DNA: 48 bases, with reading frame beginning at the first base. For this chain, trimming is 2 bases at the V end and 3 bases at the J end, and the number of junction bases without a gene match is 11. The germline V gene (reference sequence) supplies CDR1 SGHNT and CDR2 YYREEE.

As regards this clone: Its target antigen remains unknown. No much larger clonotype is one base removed from it; base qualities were not supplied.

This chain joins TRBV5-4 to TRBJ2-7; TRBD1 matches 7 bases in the middle. The sample consisted of PBMCs. The receptor was isolated from a man older than 75 with head and neck cancer. The sequence in DNA is TGTGCCAGCAGCTTAGGTGGTCTAACAGGGGACTACGAGCAGTACTTC. It codes for CASSLGGLTGDYEQYF. With all but the CDR3 taken from the reference TRBV5-4 and TRBJ2-7 genes, the full variable domain is: ETGVTQSPTHLIKTRGQQVTLRCSSQSGHNTVSWYQQALGQGPQFIFQYYREEENGRGNFPPRFSGLQFPNYSSELNVNALELDDSALYLCASSLGGLTGDYEQYFGPGTRLTVT.